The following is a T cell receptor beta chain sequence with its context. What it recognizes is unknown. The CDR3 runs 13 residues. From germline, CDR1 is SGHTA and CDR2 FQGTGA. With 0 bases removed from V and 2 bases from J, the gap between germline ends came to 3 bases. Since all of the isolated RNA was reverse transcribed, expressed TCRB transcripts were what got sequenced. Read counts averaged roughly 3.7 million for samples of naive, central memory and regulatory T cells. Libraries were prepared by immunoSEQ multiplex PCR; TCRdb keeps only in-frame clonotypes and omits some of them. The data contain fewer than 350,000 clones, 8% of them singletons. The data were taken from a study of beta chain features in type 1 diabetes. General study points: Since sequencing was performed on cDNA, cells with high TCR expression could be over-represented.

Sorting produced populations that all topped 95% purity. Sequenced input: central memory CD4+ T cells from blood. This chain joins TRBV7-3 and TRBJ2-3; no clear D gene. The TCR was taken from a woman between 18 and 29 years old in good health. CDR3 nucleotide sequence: TGTGCCAGCAGCTTAACTTACACAGATACGCAGTATTTT. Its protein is CASSLTYTDTQYF.